This record covers a single T cell receptor (beta chain). The sample is drawn from a study of technical replicates of blood from several donors. Germline assignment: CDR1 SEHNR and CDR2 FQNEAQ (reference sequence). This CDR3 is 15 amino acids long. Trimming took 5 bases from V and 0 from J; bases not matched to a gene: 6. Sequencing was performed with immunoSEQ multiplex PCR; in TCRdb, only in-frame clones are kept and a portion is missing. The data show tens of thousands of clones, 91% seen once. This TCR was sampled from a human donor in good health. Some clones in this sample may be carry-over from other donors' samples. This chain links TRBV7-9 with TRBJ1-1, with 7 bases fitting TRBD1. The sequencing sample was made of PBMCs. DNA for the CDR3: TGTGCCAGCAGCGCCAGACAGGGAATGAACACTGAAGCTTTCTTT. Its translation: CASSARQGMNTEAFF.